This T cell receptor beta chain was observed in a study of T-cell memory formation after mild COVID-19. The germline V and J ends were trimmed by 2 bases and 2 bases, with 9 bases remaining between them. Germline CDR1 DFQATT, CDR2 SNEGSKA (reference sequence). The CDR3 contains 14 residues. Barcoded TCR alpha and TCR beta cDNA libraries with UMIs came from 5'RACE using constant-segment primers. TCRdb called the 5' RACE reads again in MiXCR, with one record for every CDR3 protein. Among roughly 310,000 distinct CDR3 sequences, roughly 15% were seen once, and the ten largest hold roughly a fifth. With regard to this clonotype: Its antigen remains unknown.

Overall study results and limits: Researchers report contracting CD4+ clones mostly in CM and EM, with CD8+ clones in EMRA.

This sequence was found in a man younger than 35 who had mild COVID-19 (a few samples of this study predate the infection). Cell type and time point are not known. Source material: PBMCs or a T cell subset sorted from them (not recorded which). The chain employs TRBV20-1 and TRBJ1-4; no reliable D call. Written as DNA, the CDR3 is TGCAGTGCTAGATCTGGCCTTACTAATGAAAAACTGTTTTTT. Its translation is CSARSGLTNEKLFF.